Listed below are T cell receptor beta chains from one sample, sequenced in a study of blood T cell repertoires in COVID-19. Repertoires were generated with immunoSEQ multiplex PCR, while TCRdb's copy carries only in-frame clones and drops some. The sample shows about 190,000 clones, about 82% of them seen only once. Sequenced input: peripheral blood. Receptors were obtained from a woman aged 25 to 39 with acute or convalescent COVID-19. Both conserved end residues are part of each CDR3. Fields, in order: V gene, clone size, J gene, D gene, CDR3 protein, CDR3 DNA. The D gene is left open where the match is weak. Expanded clones get a size class; other rows say once, few or many, or leave the size out.

v_gene: TRBV11-3; abundance: -; j_gene: TRBJ1-1; d_gene: -; CDR3aa: CASSSHAGANTEAFF; CDR3nt: TGTGCCAGCAGTTCCCACGCAGGGGCGAACACTGAAGCTTTCTTT
v_gene: TRBV7-9; abundance: -; j_gene: TRBJ2-2; d_gene: -; CDR3aa: CASSFGGMNTGELFF; CDR3nt: TGTGCCAGCAGCTTCGGTGGTATGAACACCGGGGAGCTGTTTTTT
v_gene: TRBV5-6; abundance: -; j_gene: TRBJ1-4; d_gene: -; CDR3aa: CASSFIATNEKLFF; CDR3nt: TGTGCCAGCAGCTTTATAGCAACTAATGAAAAACTGTTTTTT
v_gene: TRBV7-6; abundance: -; j_gene: TRBJ1-5; d_gene: TRBD1; CDR3aa: CASSSGTVGQPQHF; CDR3nt: TGTGCCAGCAGCTCCGGGACAGTAGGGCAGCCCCAGCATTTT
v_gene: TRBV5-4; abundance: -; j_gene: TRBJ1-1; d_gene: TRBD1; CDR3aa: CASTLRDRNTEAFF; CDR3nt: TGTGCCAGCACCCTGAGGGACAGGAACACTGAAGCTTTCTTT
v_gene: TRBV4-2; abundance: -; j_gene: TRBJ1-5; d_gene: -; CDR3aa: CASSQDATVHQPQHF; CDR3nt: TGTGCCAGCAGCCAAGATGCGACAGTTCATCAGCCCCAGCATTTT
v_gene: TRBV27; abundance: -; j_gene: TRBJ1-6; d_gene: TRBD1; CDR3aa: CASSSWDRNSPLHF; CDR3nt: TGTGCCAGCAGTTCGTGGGACAGAAATTCACCCCTCCACTTT
v_gene: TRBV21-1; abundance: -; j_gene: TRBJ1-2; d_gene: -; CDR3aa: CASVVFRKQGSYGYTF; CDR3nt: TGTGCCAGCGTAGTTTTTCGAAAACAGGGGAGCTATGGCTACACCTTC
v_gene: TRBV6-5; abundance: few; j_gene: TRBJ2-1; d_gene: -; CDR3aa: CASSSPSFDEQFF; CDR3nt: TGTGCCAGCAGTAGCCCTAGTTTCGATGAGCAGTTCTTC
v_gene: TRBV9; abundance: -; j_gene: TRBJ1-4; d_gene: TRBD1; CDR3aa: CASSPGQGRKLFF; CDR3nt: TGTGCCAGCAGCCCTGGACAGGGGCGTAAACTGTTTTTT
v_gene: TRBV28; abundance: few; j_gene: TRBJ2-7; d_gene: TRBD1; CDR3aa: CASTQTGQGADEQYF; CDR3nt: TGTGCCAGCACCCAAACGGGGCAGGGGGCAGACGAGCAGTACTTC
v_gene: TRBV27; abundance: -; j_gene: TRBJ2-7; d_gene: -; CDR3aa: CASSPSSGEVGSYEQYF; CDR3nt: TGTGCCAGCAGTCCCTCATCGGGGGAAGTCGGCTCCTACGAGCAGTACTTC
v_gene: TRBV3-1/TRBV3-2; abundance: -; j_gene: TRBJ2-4; d_gene: TRBD1; CDR3aa: CASSRQGGSKNIQYF; CDR3nt: TGTGCCAGCAGTCGACAGGGGGGTTCCAAAAACATTCAGTACTTC
v_gene: TRBV15; abundance: once; j_gene: TRBJ1-4; d_gene: TRBD1; CDR3aa: CATSAGQGSNEKLFF; CDR3nt: TGTGCCACCAGCGCCGGACAGGGGTCAAATGAAAAACTGTTTTTT
v_gene: TRBV4-2; abundance: few; j_gene: TRBJ1-2; d_gene: -; CDR3aa: CASSQETGYGYTF; CDR3nt: TGTGCCAGCAGCCAAGAGACGGGCTATGGCTACACCTTC
v_gene: TRBV7-9; abundance: few; j_gene: TRBJ1-2; d_gene: -; CDR3aa: CASSLDVVEVRTF; CDR3nt: TGTGCCAGCAGCTTAGATGTGGTGGAGGTCAGGACCTTC
v_gene: TRBV6-5; abundance: -; j_gene: TRBJ1-2; d_gene: TRBD1; CDR3aa: CASKGQDYGYTF; CDR3nt: TGTGCCAGCAAGGGACAGGACTATGGCTACACCTTC
v_gene: TRBV7-2; abundance: few; j_gene: TRBJ2-3; d_gene: -; CDR3aa: CASSLVASRSTDTQYF; CDR3nt: TGTGCCAGCAGCTTAGTGGCTAGCAGATCCACAGATACGCAGTATTTT
v_gene: TRBV3-1/TRBV3-2; abundance: -; j_gene: TRBJ2-1; d_gene: -; CDR3aa: CASSQSGVLNEQFF; CDR3nt: TGTGCCAGCAGCCAGTCGGGAGTGCTCAATGAGCAGTTCTTC
v_gene: TRBV19; abundance: -; j_gene: TRBJ1-5; d_gene: TRBD1; CDR3aa: CASSRGQGDNQPQHF; CDR3nt: TGTGCCAGTAGTAGAGGACAGGGTGACAATCAGCCCCAGCATTTT
v_gene: TRBV19; abundance: -; j_gene: TRBJ2-5; d_gene: -; CDR3aa: CASSEVGGGTQYF; CDR3nt: TGTGCCAGTAGTGAGGTGGGAGGGGGGACCCAGTACTTC
v_gene: TRBV7-6; abundance: -; j_gene: TRBJ2-5; d_gene: -; CDR3aa: CASSLGLPQETQYF; CDR3nt: TGTGCCAGCAGCCTAGGACTGCCCCAAGAGACCCAGTACTTC
v_gene: TRBV2; abundance: -; j_gene: TRBJ1-2; d_gene: -; CDR3aa: CASSDDRDYGYTF; CDR3nt: TGTGCCAGCAGTGACGACAGAGACTATGGCTACACCTTC
v_gene: TRBV6-2/TRBV6-3; abundance: -; j_gene: TRBJ2-5; d_gene: -; CDR3aa: CASSYADQETQYF; CDR3nt: TGTGCCAGCAGTTACGCGGACCAAGAGACCCAGTACTTC
v_gene: TRBV7-2; abundance: -; j_gene: TRBJ1-2; d_gene: -; CDR3aa: CASSLREGRGYGGYTF; CDR3nt: TGTGCCAGCAGCTTAAGGGAGGGCAGGGGATACGGTGGCTACACCTTC
v_gene: TRBV12-3/TRBV12-4; abundance: -; j_gene: TRBJ2-7; d_gene: -; CDR3aa: CASSFGVEEYF; CDR3nt: TGTGCCAGCAGTTTTGGGGTGGAGGAGTACTTC
v_gene: TRBV28; abundance: -; j_gene: TRBJ1-2; d_gene: TRBD1; CDR3aa: CASRTGGDYGYTF; CDR3nt: TGTGCCAGCAGAACAGGGGGCGACTATGGCTACACCTTC
v_gene: TRBV19; abundance: -; j_gene: TRBJ2-7; d_gene: -; CDR3aa: CASSIAAQGYEQYF; CDR3nt: TGTGCCAGTAGTATAGCAGCACAGGGTTACGAGCAGTACTTC
v_gene: TRBV5-1; abundance: -; j_gene: TRBJ2-1; d_gene: TRBD1; CDR3aa: CASSRDSSPYNEQFF; CDR3nt: TGCGCCAGCAGCCGGGACAGTTCTCCCTACAATGAGCAGTTCTTC
v_gene: TRBV30; abundance: -; j_gene: TRBJ1-1; d_gene: -; CDR3aa: CAWRRGGTLVPNTEAFF; CDR3nt: TGTGCCTGGCGCCGGGGGGGGACTCTGGTGCCGAACACTGAAGCTTTCTTT
v_gene: TRBV2; abundance: once; j_gene: TRBJ1-6; d_gene: -; CDR3aa: CASRRRDSPLHF; CDR3nt: TGTGCCAGCAGACGCAGGGATTCACCCCTCCACTTT
v_gene: TRBV4-1; abundance: few; j_gene: TRBJ2-7; d_gene: TRBD2; CDR3aa: CASSLGRLAAWGEQYF; CDR3nt: TGCGCCAGCAGCCTTGGGCGACTAGCGGCTTGGGGCGAGCAGTACTTC
v_gene: TRBV5-1; abundance: -; j_gene: TRBJ2-7; d_gene: -; CDR3aa: CASSLRYRDRFYEQYF; CDR3nt: TGCGCCAGCAGCTTGAGATACAGGGATCGGTTTTACGAGCAGTACTTC
v_gene: TRBV6-4; abundance: -; j_gene: TRBJ1-1; d_gene: -; CDR3aa: CASSEVVGGTEAFF; CDR3nt: TGTGCCAGCAGTGAAGTTGTGGGGGGCACTGAAGCTTTCTTT
v_gene: TRBV28; abundance: -; j_gene: TRBJ2-7; d_gene: TRBD2; CDR3aa: CAGGDPPYEQYF; CDR3nt: TGTGCCGGGGGGGACCCTCCCTACGAGCAGTACTTC
v_gene: TRBV5-4; abundance: -; j_gene: TRBJ2-1; d_gene: TRBD1; CDR3aa: CASSKTGDAYNEQFF; CDR3nt: TGTGCCAGCAGCAAGACAGGGGACGCCTACAATGAGCAGTTCTTC
v_gene: TRBV4-3; abundance: -; j_gene: TRBJ1-2; d_gene: -; CDR3aa: CASSPSGYDGYTF; CDR3nt: TGCGCCAGCAGCCCCTCAGGGTATGACGGCTACACCTTC
v_gene: TRBV28; abundance: -; j_gene: TRBJ2-5; d_gene: TRBD1; CDR3aa: CASSPTGQETQYF; CDR3nt: TGTGCCAGCAGCCCGACAGGGCAAGAGACCCAGTACTTC
v_gene: TRBV7-2; abundance: -; j_gene: TRBJ1-2; d_gene: TRBD1; CDR3aa: CASSLDRGINYGYTF; CDR3nt: TGTGCCAGCAGCTTGGACAGGGGGATAAACTATGGCTACACCTTC
v_gene: TRBV5-1; abundance: once; j_gene: TRBJ2-2; d_gene: TRBD2; CDR3aa: CASSRGSGGTNTGELFF; CDR3nt: TGCGCCAGCAGCCGCGGTAGCGGGGGGACGAACACCGGGGAGCTGTTTTTT
v_gene: TRBV5-6; abundance: few; j_gene: TRBJ1-2; d_gene: -; CDR3aa: CASSSMPGGYTF; CDR3nt: TGTGCCAGCAGTTCCATGCCAGGGGGCTACACCTTC
v_gene: TRBV7-9; abundance: -; j_gene: TRBJ1-6; d_gene: TRBD1; CDR3aa: CASSRSQGANSPLHF; CDR3nt: TGTGCCAGCAGCAGAAGTCAGGGGGCTAATTCACCCCTCCACTTT
v_gene: TRBV5-1; abundance: -; j_gene: TRBJ1-2; d_gene: TRBD1; CDR3aa: CASSWGQSRGYTF; CDR3nt: TGCGCCAGCAGCTGGGGACAGAGTAGGGGCTACACCTTC
v_gene: TRBV5-1; abundance: -; j_gene: TRBJ2-1; d_gene: TRBD2; CDR3aa: CASAGTSGSSYNEQFF; CDR3nt: TGCGCCAGCGCTGGGACTAGCGGGAGCTCCTACAATGAGCAGTTCTTC
v_gene: TRBV5-1; abundance: -; j_gene: TRBJ2-7; d_gene: -; CDR3aa: CASSLRAGVYEQYF; CDR3nt: TGCGCCAGCAGCTTGCGAGCCGGGGTATACGAGCAGTACTTC
v_gene: TRBV27; abundance: -; j_gene: TRBJ2-6; d_gene: -; CDR3aa: CASSLRPGTPNSGANVLTF; CDR3nt: TGTGCCAGCAGTTTAAGACCCGGGACTCCCAACTCTGGGGCCAACGTCCTGACTTTC